This TCR beta chain was documented in a study of post-analysis software for immune sequencing data. Findings of the study overall: Comparison of patients with controls showed roughly five TRBV segments more frequent in patients, TRBV5-6, TRBV5-1 and TRBV20-1 among them.

Unique molecular identifiers tagged the TCR beta cDNA libraries. TCRdb reprocessed the PCR reads via MiXCR and lists one record per CDR3 protein. The sample has roughly 670,000 distinct CDR3 sequences, roughly three fifths seen once. The CDR3 covers 16 residues. V shed 5 bases and J 9 bases; nucleotides not matched to a gene: 16. Germline values: CDR1 SGHVS, CDR2 FQNEAQ. Turning to this clonotype: The antigen is not known.

The clonotype comes from a girl aged 2 to 10 with multiple sclerosis. Sequences were obtained from blood. The chain combines TRBV7-8 with TRBJ2-5; 9 bases match TRBD2. The CDR3 region has the DNA TGTGCCAGCAGCCCGCCTGGACTAGCGCCGGCGGGGGCCCAGTACTTC. It yields the protein CASSPPGLAPAGAQYF.